The clone carrying this T cell receptor beta chain occurred a few times. Antigen: not known. The libraries were made with immunoSEQ v3.0 at survey level. Target depth was about 35,000-50,000 T-cell genomes per sample. Data came from immunoSEQ multiplex PCR; TCRdb stores just in-frame clones and leaves some out. The data hold tens of thousands of clones, with approximately 80% observed a single time. The entry originates in a study of long-term antiretroviral therapy in people with HIV. Findings and caveats of the study: ART-treated samples gained diversity yet remained below transplant donor controls. Controls showed broader CDR3 length ranges than did the HIV repertoires.

Germline assignment: CDR1 MDHEN and CDR2 SYDVKM. Trimming took 8 bases from V and 14 from J, leaving 19 bases between them. The length of the CDR3 is 12 residues. This clonotype originated in a man between 18 and 35 years old with HIV. The V call is TRBV28, the J call TRBJ2-1; perhaps TRBD1 as D (6 bases). The source material was unsorted PBMCs, sampled 0.6 years after starting antiretroviral therapy. CDR3 sequence: CASASLTGSEFF. For the CDR3, the DNA is TGTGCCAGCGCTTCTTTAACAGGGAGTGAGTTCTTC.